This T cell receptor (beta chain) was recovered during a study of blood T cell repertoires in COVID-19. At the level of the study: Material from acute and convalescent COVID-19 was sourced from the United States, Italy and Spain. In each case, the material was cDNA or gDNA derived from T cells, B-cell-depleted T cells, or PBMCs.

This CDR3 is 15 amino acids long. The germline CDR1 and CDR2 sequences are SGDLS and YYNGEE. V gave up 6 bases and J gave up 7 bases; unmatched junction bases: 8. Source study methods: Cell counts per sample came from amplifying reference gene primers. Assay used: immunoSEQ multiplex PCR; TCRdb lists only in-frame clones, some missing. That table is the source of V, J and clone size, and D and trimming were worked out from the DNA. Of approximately 200,000 clones listed, 70% to 90% were seen once; the top ten hold around 9.9%. Material for sequencing was peripheral blood. The J gene is TRBJ2-3, the V gene TRBV9; 13 nucleotides agree with TRBD2. The receptor was derived from a human donor with active or convalescent COVID-19. The donor label of this sample is uncertain. The CDR3 coding sequence is TGTGCCAGCACCCGGACTAGCGGGGGATCTAATACGCAGTATTTT. It yields the protein CASTRTSGGSNTQYF.